Sequencing of this T cell receptor (beta chain) was carried out in a study of a mutant IDH1 vaccine in newly diagnosed glioma (dated by TCRdb to the early 2020s). About the investigation overall: Across visits V03 through V10, patients got a total of eight vaccinations, given in weeks 1, 3, 5, 7, 11, 15, 19 and 23. For exploratory analyses, around 23 treated patients had longitudinal TCRB deep sequencing done wherever samples were available. Peripheral blood samples were drawn at six visits, namely V03 (baseline), V05, V07, V10, V12 and V13. Before enrollment, patients had received standard therapy of radiotherapy alone, temozolomide alone, or radiochemotherapy with temozolomide; most received the combination. Vaccination started 4-6 weeks after radiotherapy alone, or was given together with temozolomide cycles in the groups whose treatment included chemotherapy. Of the approximately 35 treated patients, 62.5% were male and around 40% were female, and a mean age of approximately 40 years was recorded. The study at large found these results: Immune responses induced by the vaccine were seen in roughly 95% of patients across multiple MHC alleles. Pseudoprogression seemed to be unrelated to changes in the top peripheral T cell clonotypes found by TCRB sequencing. Availability determined which PBMC samples were chosen for TCRB deep sequencing. According to the authors, sample limitations meant that analyses of patient blood samples could not be reproduced.

Library preparation was by the immunoSEQ multiplex PCR assay. Following the manufacturer's protocol, the hsTCRB Kit was used to amplify rearranged TCR beta chain sequences. An Illumina MiSeq was used to sequence the TCRB libraries. Turning to the authors' computational methods: The kit vendor's proprietary platform handled demultiplexing, trimming and gene mapping. Imported from immuneACCESS, the table was reduced by TCRdb to in-frame sequences with V and J called. These copies leave out some clones; in studies compared against another copy, an unresolved V gene accounts for under half, and the cause of the remainder is not known. Clone size and the V and J calls come from that table; the DNA yielded D and trimming. The table for this sample lists under 70,000 clones; over 75% of them were counted only once. The ten biggest clones cover about 14% of the sample. A word on this clone: Its cognate antigen has yet to be identified. Base qualities are not at hand, and no much larger clone is one base apart.

The sample's time point label is to be understood as: week 23, last vaccination. Every vaccine dose consisted of 300 ug of a 20-mer mutant IDH1 peptide in Montanide, administered subcutaneously together with topical imiquimod. All donors had newly diagnosed IDH1-mutant astrocytomas of WHO grade 3 or 4 that showed loss of nuclear ATRX. The samples were drawn from NOA16, a multicentre, single-arm, open-label phase I trial in Germany that tested a mutant IDH1 peptide vaccine in humans for the first time. The DNeasy Blood and Tissue Kit was used to extract genomic DNA from EDTA blood for TCRB sequencing. Spanning cysteine to phenylalanine, the CDR3 consists of 15 amino acids. Only the CDR3 portion is preserved as DNA: 45 bases, with reading frame beginning at the first base. V drops 1 base and J drops 8 bases, leaving 15 bases in between. CDR1 MNHNS and CDR2 SASEGT are derived from the germline V gene.

This chain is built from TRBV6-1 and TRBJ2-4, with the D gene not confidently named. The sequence was obtained from a man in his late teens or twenties with glioma. This material consisted of PBMCs, taken from a glioma patient whose treatment included an IDH1 peptide vaccine. CDR3 sequence: CASSEGLTPQDIQYF. The DNA sequence follows: TGTGCCAGCAGTGAAGGGCTCACCCCCCAGGACATTCAGTACTTC.